These T cell receptor beta chains were read from a single sample in a study of blood T cell repertoires in COVID-19. Profiled with immunoSEQ multiplex PCR; TCRdb holds only in-frame clones, not every one. The table records approximately 260,000 clones, 89% of them present only once. Sequenced material: peripheral blood. These receptors were collected from a woman between 40 and 55 years old who had recovered from COVID-19. CDR3s include the opening cysteine and the closing phenylalanine or tryptophan. Fields, in order: clone size, J gene, D gene, V gene, CDR3 protein, CDR3 DNA. D genes are given only for firm matches. Some rows have no size entry. The others give once, few or many, or a class for an expanded clone.

abundance: NA; j_gene: TRBJ2-5; d_gene: NA; v_gene: TRBV12-3/TRBV12-4; CDR3aa: CASRLAQETQYF; CDR3nt: TGTGCCAGCAGACTAGCCCAAGAGACCCAGTACTTC
abundance: NA; j_gene: TRBJ1-3; d_gene: NA; v_gene: TRBV2; CDR3aa: CASSQTVSGNTIYF; CDR3nt: TGTGCCAGCAGTCAAACGGTCTCTGGAAACACCATATATTTT
abundance: once; j_gene: TRBJ2-3; d_gene: NA; v_gene: TRBV9; CDR3aa: CASSVDGALGDTQYF; CDR3nt: TGTGCCAGCAGCGTAGATGGGGCGTTAGGCGATACGCAGTATTTT
abundance: NA; j_gene: TRBJ2-5; d_gene: NA; v_gene: TRBV29-1; CDR3aa: CSVATGRETQYF; CDR3nt: TGCAGCGTGGCTACAGGACGGGAGACCCAGTACTTC
abundance: NA; j_gene: TRBJ2-1; d_gene: TRBD1; v_gene: TRBV28; CDR3aa: CASSFFNPGQEAEQFF; CDR3nt: TGTGCCAGCAGTTTCTTCAACCCCGGACAGGAAGCTGAGCAGTTCTTC
abundance: once; j_gene: TRBJ2-2; d_gene: NA; v_gene: TRBV7-9; CDR3aa: CASSLPPDRSNTGELFF; CDR3nt: TGTGCCAGCAGTTTGCCCCCGGACAGATCGAACACCGGGGAGCTGTTTTTT
abundance: NA; j_gene: TRBJ2-1; d_gene: NA; v_gene: TRBV29-1; CDR3aa: CSVEGAPGFYEQFF; CDR3nt: TGCAGCGTTGAAGGTGCCCCGGGATTCTATGAGCAGTTCTTC
abundance: NA; j_gene: TRBJ1-5; d_gene: NA; v_gene: TRBV5-6; CDR3aa: CASSSWTDVSSQPQHF; CDR3nt: TGTGCCAGCAGCTCATGGACAGATGTGAGTAGTCAGCCCCAGCATTTT
abundance: NA; j_gene: TRBJ2-4; d_gene: TRBD1; v_gene: TRBV20-1; CDR3aa: CSASTGDAKNIQYF; CDR3nt: TGCAGTGCGAGTACAGGGGACGCCAAAAACATTCAGTACTTC
abundance: NA; j_gene: TRBJ2-4; d_gene: TRBD2; v_gene: TRBV11-2; CDR3aa: CASSLGREGNIQYF; CDR3nt: TGTGCCAGCAGCTTAGGCAGGGAGGGAAACATTCAGTACTTC
abundance: NA; j_gene: TRBJ2-3; d_gene: TRBD1; v_gene: TRBV5-1; CDR3aa: CASRGGQGHADTQYF; CDR3nt: TGCGCCAGCAGGGGGGGACAGGGGCATGCAGATACGCAGTATTTT